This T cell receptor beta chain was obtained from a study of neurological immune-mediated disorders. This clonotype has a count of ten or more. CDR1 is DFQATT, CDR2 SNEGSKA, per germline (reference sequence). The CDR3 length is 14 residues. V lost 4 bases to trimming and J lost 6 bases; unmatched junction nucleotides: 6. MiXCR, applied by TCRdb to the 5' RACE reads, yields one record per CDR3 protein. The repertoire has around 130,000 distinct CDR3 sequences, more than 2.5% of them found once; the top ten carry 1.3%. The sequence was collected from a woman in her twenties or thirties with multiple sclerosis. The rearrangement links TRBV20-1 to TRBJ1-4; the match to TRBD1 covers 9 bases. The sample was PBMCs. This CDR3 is CSATKTGGDEKLFF. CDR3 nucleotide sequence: TGCAGTGCTACCAAGACAGGGGGGGATGAAAAACTGTTTTTT.